This T cell receptor beta chain is from a study of cytomegalovirus exposure and HLA in healthy donors. The CDR3 is 15 amino acids. Trimming removed 0 bases from V and 5 bases from J; junction bases left unmatched: 1. Germline assignment: CDR1 SGHRS and CDR2 YFSETQ. PCR used 60 Vbeta primers and 13 Jbeta primers. Only in-frame clones appear in the TCRdb table, and some are missing; sequencing was by immunoSEQ multiplex PCR. This sample contains approximately 180,000 clones. As concerns this clone: Distinct nucleotide sequences in the sample also encode this CDR3.

The chain links TRBV5-1 to TRBJ2-7, with TRBD2 matching over 14 bases. Material for sequencing was PBMCs. The receptor comes from a man between 25 and 39 years old in good health and CMV-seronegative. CDR3 amino acids: CASSLGGLAGDEQYF. In DNA form, the CDR3 reads TGCGCCAGCAGCTTGGGGGGACTAGCGGGAGACGAGCAGTACTTC.